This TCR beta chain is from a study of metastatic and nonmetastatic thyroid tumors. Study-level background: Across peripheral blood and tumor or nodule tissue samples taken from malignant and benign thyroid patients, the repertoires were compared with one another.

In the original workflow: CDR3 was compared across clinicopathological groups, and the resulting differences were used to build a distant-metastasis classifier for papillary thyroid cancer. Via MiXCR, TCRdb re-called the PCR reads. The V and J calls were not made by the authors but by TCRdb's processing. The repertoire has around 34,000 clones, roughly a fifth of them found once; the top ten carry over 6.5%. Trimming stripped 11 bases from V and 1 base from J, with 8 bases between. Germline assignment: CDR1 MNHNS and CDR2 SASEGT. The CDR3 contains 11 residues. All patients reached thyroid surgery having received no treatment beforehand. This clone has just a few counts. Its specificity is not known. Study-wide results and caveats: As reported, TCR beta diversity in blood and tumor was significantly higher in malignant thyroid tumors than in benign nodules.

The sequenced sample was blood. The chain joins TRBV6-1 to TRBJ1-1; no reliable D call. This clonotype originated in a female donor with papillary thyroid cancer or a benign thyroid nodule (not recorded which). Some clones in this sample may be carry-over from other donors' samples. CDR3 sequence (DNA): TGTGCCGCGAGGTGGAACACTGAAGCTTTCTTT. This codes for CAARWNTEAFF.